The 23 T cell receptor beta chains listed next were all sequenced from one sample in a study of cytomegalovirus exposure and HLA in healthy donors (TCRdb year 2017). Libraries came from the immunoSEQ multiplex PCR assay. The multiplex PCR relied on a mix of 60 forward primers for TCR Vbeta segments and 13 reverse primers for TCR Jbeta segments. TCRdb limited this immuneACCESS table to in-frame rearrangements with V and J called. A share of clones is missing; checked studies link under half to unresolved V genes, and the rest is unexplained. This sample holds 140,000 to 150,000 clones; 80% were observed only once. The top ten clonotypes cover roughly 4.7% of the sample. The sequenced sample was PBMCs. These receptors were obtained from a man aged 35-49 years in good health and CMV-seronegative.

This clone was observed a single time. The chain recombines TRBV7-9 with TRBJ2-7, with no clear D. V was pared by 5 bases and J by 1 base, with 12 bases between. This CDR3 has 14 amino acids. The germline V gene has CDR1 SEHNR and CDR2 FQNEAQ (reference sequence). This chain's CDR3 is CASSLDTTSYEQYF. For the CDR3, the DNA is TGTGCCAGCAGCCTAGACACCACGTCCTACGAGCAGTACTTC.

The chain combines TRBV5-4 with TRBJ2-3, with TRBD2 matching over 8 bases. This CDR3 is built from 15 residues. V lost 1 base to trimming and J lost 7 bases; unmatched junction nucleotides: 8. In germline, CDR1 is SGHNT, CDR2 YYREEE (reference sequence). In nucleotides, the CDR3 is TGTGCCAGCAGCTTGAAACTAGCGGATAGAAATACGCAGTATTTT. It codes for CASSLKLADRNTQYF.

As regards this clone: Its ends do not fully match the called genes, so a read error is possible. V and J are TRBV7-9 and TRBJ2-5; no clear D gene. The CDR3 is 15 residues long. Per germline, CDR1 SEHNR and CDR2 FQNEAQ (reference sequence). The CDR3 DNA follows: TGTTCCAGCAGCTTGAGCCGCCGACTCCAAGAGACCCAGTACTTC. Translated, it gives CSSSLSRRLQETQYF.

The count of this clone is one. The CDR3 loop is CASSVSGGAWETQYF. The CDR3 region has the DNA TGTGCCAGCAGCGTTAGCGGGGGGGCCTGGGAGACCCAGTACTTC. The chain employs TRBV28 and TRBJ2-5; 11 bases match TRBD2. This CDR3 comprises 15 residues. CDR1 and CDR2 (germline): MDHEN, SYDVKM. The V gene end was trimmed by 6 bases and the J gene end by 5 bases; junction bases not matched to a gene: 8.

V is TRBV7-2 and J is TRBJ1-6; TRBD1 matches 8 bases. V was pared by 5 bases and J by 10 bases, with 13 bases of the junction left unmatched. Germline V gene data show CDR1 as SGHTA and CDR2 as FQGNSA. The CDR3 loop spans 16 amino acids. CDR3 DNA: TGTGCCAGCAGCGGCCAGGTTGGGACAGGTCACTCACCCCTCCACTTT. Residues: CASSGQVGTGHSPLHF.

The rearrangement links TRBV6-6 to TRBJ2-3; D not resolved. CDR3 length: 11 amino acids. Per the germline V gene, CDR1 is MNHNY and CDR2 is SVGAGI (reference sequence). Trimming left V 6 bases short and J 2 bases short, with 3 bases between. CDR3 residues: CASSLTDTQYF. The CDR3, as DNA: TGTGCCAGCAGCCTCACAGATACGCAGTATTTT.

This clone appeared a few times. This rearrangement joins TRBV2 to TRBJ1-1; TRBD1 aligns across 8 bases. Germline assignment: CDR1 SNHLY and CDR2 FYNNEI. V was clipped by 6 bases and J by 5 bases; unmatched bases: 8. This CDR3 is built from 14 residues. As DNA, the CDR3 is TGTGCCAGCAGCGGTTCAAGGACAGGGACTGAAGCTTTCTTT. Its translation is CASSGSRTGTEAFF.

V gene TRBV29-1 combines with J gene TRBJ1-4; 9 positions match TRBD1. The CDR3 contains 12 residues. J lost 6 bases, V lost 5 bases, and 1 base had no gene match. Germline CDR1 SQVTM, CDR2 ANQGSEA. The chain's CDR3 is CSVRQGDEKLFF. For the CDR3, the DNA is TGCAGCGTTCGACAGGGGGATGAAAAACTGTTTTTT.

The chain combines TRBV6-1 with TRBJ2-5; TRBD1 agrees at 7 bases. The J call is in doubt because the DNA end fits TRBJ2-7 better. Germline CDR1 and CDR2: MNHNS and SASEGT. This CDR3 is built from 13 residues. The CDR3 DNA reads TGTGCCAGCAGTGGGGGACAGCCCTACGAGCAGTACTTC. It yields the protein CASSGGQPYEQYF.

The gene calls are TRBV29-1 and TRBJ1-1; 8 positions agree with TRBD1. Germline V CDR1 and CDR2: SQVTM, ANQGSEA. V dropped 4 bases and J dropped 6; count of bases not matched to a gene: 10. The CDR3 is 14 residues long. CDR3: CSVVTGGGVAEAFF. CDR3 coding DNA: TGCAGCGTTGTCACAGGGGGGGGTGTCGCTGAAGCTTTCTTT.

The chain combines TRBV5-1 with TRBJ2-7; D uncertain. V was shortened by 2 bases and J by 1 base, with 7 bases between the two germline ends. Per the germline V gene, CDR1 is SGHRS and CDR2 is YFSETQ. The CDR3 extends over 13 amino acids. CDR3 residues: CASSFSASYEQYF. In nucleotides, the CDR3 is TGCGCCAGCAGCTTCTCCGCGTCCTACGAGCAGTACTTC.

The chain combines TRBV28 with TRBJ2-3, with D maybe TRBD2 (6 bases). V dropped 3 bases and J dropped 3 bases, with 13 bases sitting between them. This CDR3 region has 15 residues. Germline values: CDR1 MDHEN, CDR2 SYDVKM. The CDR3 coding sequence is TGTGCCAGCAGTTTTCTGACTAGGCTTACAGATACGCAGTATTTT. It encodes CASSFLTRLTDTQYF. The whole variable domain, remainder taken from reference TRBV28 and TRBJ2-3, is DVKVTQSSRYLVKRTGEKVFLECVQDMDHENMFWYRQDPGLGLRLIYFSYDVKMKEKGDIPEGYSVSREKKERFSLILESASTNQTSMYLCASSFLTRLTDTQYFGPGTRLTVL.

This clone was detected only once. The chain employs TRBV28 and TRBJ2-7; 11 bases align to TRBD2. CDR1 and CDR2 from the germline V gene are MDHEN and SYDVKM. The CDR3 is 17 residues long. J gave up 7 bases and V 4 bases, and 15 bases lay outside the gene matches. The CDR3 DNA follows: TGTGCCAGCAGTTCCCTCGGGGTAGCGGGGGGGCGATATGAGCAGTACTTC. Residues: CASSSLGVAGGRYEQYF.

The rearrangement uses TRBV9 and TRBJ1-1, with TRBD1 as a possible D gene (6 bases). CDR1 is SGDLS and CDR2 is YYNGEE in the germline V gene. The germline V and J ends were trimmed by 0 bases and 8 bases, with 11 bases remaining between them. This CDR3 has 13 residues. The CDR3 DNA reads TGTGCCAGCAGCGTAGCTAAACAGGGCGAAGCTTTCTTT. Its protein is CASSVAKQGEAFF.

The chain uses TRBV19 and TRBJ2-5; possible D gene TRBD1, 5 bases. V was cut by 1 base and J by 3 bases, with 18 bases left in between. The CDR3 contains 17 residues. Looked up from germline, CDR1 is LNHDA and CDR2 is SQIVND (reference sequence). The CDR3 reads CASSIGKVGVLEETQYF. CDR3 nucleotides: TGTGCCAGTAGTATAGGAAAGGTAGGGGTTCTTGAAGAGACCCAGTACTTC.

The chain combines TRBV5-4 with TRBJ2-1; D unclear. Deletions cut 5 bases from V and 0 bases from J, with 15 bases between. The CDR3 totals 16 residues. The V gene's germline CDR1 is SGHNT and CDR2 YYREEE (reference sequence). The CDR3 here is CASSSYQAGSYNEQFF. Here the CDR3 DNA reads TGTGCCAGCAGTTCCTATCAAGCAGGCTCCTACAATGAGCAGTTCTTC.

This chain uses TRBV7-6 with TRBJ2-1; the D is unclear. V lost 1 base, J lost 7 bases, and 8 bases lay in between. This CDR3 is 13 amino acids long. Germline loops: CDR1 SGHVS, CDR2 FNYEAQ. The DNA for the CDR3 is TGTGCCAGCAGCTTAGTCCAAACTAATGAGCAGTTCTTC. Translation gives CASSLVQTNEQFF.

The rearrangement links TRBV9 to TRBJ2-1, with 7 positions matching TRBD1. Germline CDR1 is SGDLS and CDR2 is YYNGEE. V gave up 4 bases and J gave up 6 bases; unmatched junction bases: 10. This CDR3 has 15 amino acids. The CDR3 coding sequence is TGTGCCAGCAGCCCTAGACAGGGTATGAGCAATGAGCAGTTCTTC. Translating gives CASSPRQGMSNEQFF. The full variable domain, in which reference TRBV9 and TRBJ2-1 provide the parts outside the CDR3, is DSGVTQTPKHLITATGQRVTLRCSPRSGDLSVYWYQQSLDQGLQFLIQYYNGEERAKGNILERFSAQQFPDLHSELNLSSLELGDSALYFCASSPRQGMSNEQFFGPGTRLTVL.

V is TRBV6-1 and J is TRBJ2-2, with D unresolved. Germline CDR1 MNHNS, CDR2 SASEGT. CDR3 length: 12 residues. V lost 7 bases, J lost 6 bases, and 9 bases lay in between. The chain's CDR3 is CASIPESGELFF. CDR3 DNA: TGTGCCAGCATTCCGGAGTCCGGGGAGCTGTTTTTT.

V usage is TRBV20-1 and J usage is TRBJ1-1; D is uncertain. V lost 6 bases to trimming and J lost 6 bases, with 11 bases between them. This CDR3 spans 11 amino acids. Per the germline V gene, CDR1 is DFQATT and CDR2 is SNEGSKA (reference sequence). The CDR3, as DNA: TGCAGTGCCAAGACACCCTCTGAAGCTTTCTTT. Translation: CSAKTPSEAFF.

The chain joins TRBV28 to TRBJ2-7; 7 bases are a match to TRBD2. CDR1 MDHEN and CDR2 SYDVKM come from the germline V gene. CDR3 length equals 15 residues. Germline trimming cut 11 bases from V and 6 bases from J; bases unmatched to any gene: 19. CDR3 nucleotide sequence: TGTGCCTCTAGAGAGCGGGGCCCGATTGGCAGCGAGCAGTACTTC. Translated, it gives CASRERGPIGSEQYF.

The V and J genes are TRBV14 and TRBJ1-1; D gene uncertain. V lost 2 bases, J lost 5 bases, and 9 bases lay in between. Germline loops: CDR1 SGHDN, CDR2 FVKESK. This CDR3 has 13 amino acids. CDR3 sequence reads: CASSQSQLTEAFF. The CDR3 DNA sequence: TGTGCCAGCAGCCAAAGTCAGTTAACTGAAGCTTTCTTT.

The chain combines TRBV29-1 with TRBJ1-1; D is ambiguous. V lost 6 bases and J lost 0, with 14 bases in between. Germline assignment: CDR1 SQVTM and CDR2 ANQGSEA. This CDR3 is built from 14 residues. CDR3 amino acids: CSVLPNSVNTEAFF. CDR3 sequence (DNA): TGCAGCGTCCTCCCAAACAGTGTGAACACTGAAGCTTTCTTT.